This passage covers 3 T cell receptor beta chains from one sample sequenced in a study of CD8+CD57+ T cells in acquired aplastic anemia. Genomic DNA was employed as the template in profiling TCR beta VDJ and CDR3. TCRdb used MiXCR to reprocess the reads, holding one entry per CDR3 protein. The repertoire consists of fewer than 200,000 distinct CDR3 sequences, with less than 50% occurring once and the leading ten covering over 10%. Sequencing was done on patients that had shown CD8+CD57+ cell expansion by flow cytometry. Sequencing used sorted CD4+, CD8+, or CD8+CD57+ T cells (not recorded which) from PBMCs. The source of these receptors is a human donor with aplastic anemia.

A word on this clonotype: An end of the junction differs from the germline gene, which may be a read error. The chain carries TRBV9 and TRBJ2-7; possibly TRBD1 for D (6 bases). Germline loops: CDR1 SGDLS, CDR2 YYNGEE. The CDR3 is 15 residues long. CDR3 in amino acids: CASSDGTDRFYEQHF. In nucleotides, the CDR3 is TGTGCCAGCAGCGACGGCACGGACAGATTTTACGAGCAGCACTTC.

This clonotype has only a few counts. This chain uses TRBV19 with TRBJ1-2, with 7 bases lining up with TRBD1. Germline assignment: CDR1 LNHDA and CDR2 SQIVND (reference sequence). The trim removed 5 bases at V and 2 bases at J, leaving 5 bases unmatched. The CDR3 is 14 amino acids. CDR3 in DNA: TGTGCCAGTAGTGTGACAGGGACCAACTATGGCTACACCTTC. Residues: CASSVTGTNYGYTF.

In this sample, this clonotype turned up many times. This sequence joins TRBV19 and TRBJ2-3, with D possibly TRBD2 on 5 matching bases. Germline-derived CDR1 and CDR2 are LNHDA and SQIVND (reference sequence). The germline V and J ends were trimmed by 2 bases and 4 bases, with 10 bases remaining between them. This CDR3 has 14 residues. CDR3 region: CASSIKRTADTQYF. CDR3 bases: TGTGCCAGTAGTATAAAGCGGACCGCAGATACGCAGTATTTT.